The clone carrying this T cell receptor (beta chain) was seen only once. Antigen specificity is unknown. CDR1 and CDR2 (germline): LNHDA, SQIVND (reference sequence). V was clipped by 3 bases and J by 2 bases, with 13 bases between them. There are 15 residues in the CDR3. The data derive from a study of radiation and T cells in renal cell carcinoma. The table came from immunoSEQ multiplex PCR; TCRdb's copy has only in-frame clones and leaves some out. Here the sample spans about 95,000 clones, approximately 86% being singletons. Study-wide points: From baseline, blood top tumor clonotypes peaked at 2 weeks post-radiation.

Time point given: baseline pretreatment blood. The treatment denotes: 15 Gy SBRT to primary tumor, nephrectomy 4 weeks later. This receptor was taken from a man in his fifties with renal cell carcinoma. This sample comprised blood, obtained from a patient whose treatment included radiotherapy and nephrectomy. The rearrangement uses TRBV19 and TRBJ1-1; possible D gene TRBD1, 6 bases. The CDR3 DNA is TGTGCCAGTAGTATGGGGGGGGCGATTAACACTGAAGCTTTCTTT. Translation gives CASSMGGAINTEAFF.